The 7 T cell receptor beta chains below all came from one sample that was sequenced in a study of T cells after yellow fever vaccination. A single record per CDR3 protein comes from TCRdb applying MiXCR to the 5' RACE reads. The sample includes 500,000 to 550,000 distinct CDR3 sequences, just over 20% of them seen just once. The sequenced sample was PBMCs, obtained around 3 weeks after the first yellow fever vaccination. The receptors stem from a man between 18 and 35 years old who received the YFV17D yellow fever vaccine.

In this sample, this clonotype turned up a few times. The gene calls are TRBV27 and TRBJ1-6; no definite D call. This CDR3 has 15 residues. V was shortened by 2 bases and J by 9 bases, with 14 bases between the two germline ends. CDR1 and CDR2 from the germline V gene are MNHEY and SMNVEV (reference sequence). The CDR3 reads CASSLDPGRSSPLHF. CDR3 sequence (DNA): TGTGCCAGCAGTTTAGATCCGGGCAGGAGTTCACCCCTCCACTTT.

There are many counts of this clonotype. The chain employs TRBV5-1 and TRBJ1-6; no firm D call. V lost 0 bases and J lost 7, with 11 bases in between. CDR3 size: 15 residues. Germline CDR1 and CDR2: SGHRS and YFSETQ. CDR3 residues: CASSLVSPGNSPLHF. The CDR3 region has the DNA TGCGCCAGCAGCTTGGTCTCTCCGGGAAATTCACCCCTCCACTTT.

This clonotype was counted only a few times. This chain links TRBV7-8 with TRBJ1-3; D not resolved. V was shortened by 0 bases and J by 8 bases, with 11 bases between the two germline ends. Germline CDR1 and CDR2: SGHVS and FQNEAQ. There are 14 residues in the CDR3. This CDR3 reads CASSLAGRGDTIYF. CDR3 bases: TGTGCCAGCAGCTTAGCAGGGAGAGGAGACACCATATATTTT.

A few counts support this clonotype. In DNA, the CDR3 is TGTGCCAGCATAAACAGGGGGCTTGGCCACAAGACCCAGTACTTC. This encodes CASINRGLGHKTQYF. The rearrangement joins TRBV28 to TRBJ2-5; 9 bases map to TRBD1. Germline CDR1 reads MDHEN; CDR2 reads SYDVKM. J gave up 6 bases and V 7 bases, and 12 bases lay outside the gene matches. This CDR3 comprises 15 residues.

This clonotype was counted between two and nine times. The chain has TRBV5-1 and TRBJ1-3; D remains unclear. From germline, CDR1 is SGHRS and CDR2 YFSETQ. V was shortened by 1 base and J by 0 bases, with 11 bases between the two germline ends. The CDR3 loop spans 16 amino acids. The CDR3 DNA is TGCGCCAGCAGCTTGTCAGCAACCGGCTCTGGAAACACCATATATTTT. This gives the protein CASSLSATGSGNTIYF.

This clonotype was picked up a small number of times. The V call is TRBV10-3, the J call TRBJ1-1; D gene uncertain. V was trimmed by 0 bases and J by 0 bases, leaving 11 bases between them. In germline, CDR1 is ENHRY, CDR2 SYGVKD. CDR3 length: 16 amino acids. In DNA, the CDR3 is TGTGCCATCAGTGAGTCAGCTGTCTCCATGAACACTGAAGCTTTCTTT. It encodes CAISESAVSMNTEAFF.

This clonotype was recorded a few times. V gene TRBV9 combines with J gene TRBJ2-3; 11 positions match TRBD2. Germline values: CDR1 SGDLS, CDR2 YYNGEE. This CDR3 spans 17 amino acids. The ends lost 0 bases at V and 2 bases at J; junction bases unmatched: 5. For the CDR3, the DNA is TGTGCCAGCAGCGTAGAGGGACTAGCGGCATTCACAGATACGCAGTATTTT. Translating it yields CASSVEGLAAFTDTQYF.